The text below deals with one T cell receptor beta chain. It has no known antigen specificity. Base qualities are not recorded, but no much larger clone differs from it by a single base. The data were taken from a study of blood T cell repertoires in COVID-19 (dated by TCRdb to 2019 to 2021). Describing the broader study: Samples covering the acute and convalescent phases of COVID-19 were provided by collaborators in the United States, Italy and Spain. Samples were obtained from the ongoing ImmuneRACE study (first 160 participants) and from about 1,300 subjects provided by 6 global collaborators. The material from the prospective study consisted of cDNA or gDNA derived from T cells, B-cell-depleted T cells, or PBMCs. HLA class I and class II types, where available, came from metadata supplied by the sample provider rather than from assay-based typing. A freely available public database, intended as a resource for researchers studying the immune response to SARS-CoV-2, is where the repertoires were released. The dataset comprised deeply sampled blood TCRbeta repertoires from subjects exposed to, actively infected with, or recovered from COVID-19. The sample metadata nearly always contained a de-identified subject ID, COVID-19 status, age in years and sex. Paper-wide results and their limitations: The amount of clinical and demographic metadata varied by source and participant and was provided uncurated.

The immunoSEQ Assay, a bias-controlled multiplex PCR, was used to amplify TCRbeta CDR3 regions from genomic DNA. The authors processed their data as follows. Within the assay, amplification of reference gene primers was used to estimate how many nucleated cells each sample contained. Sequence reads were collapsed and filtered to measure the absolute abundance of every unique TCRbeta CDR3 rearrangement. For each sample, productive Simpson clonality was calculated by taking the square root of Simpson's diversity index across productive rearrangements. What TCRdb holds here is the immuneACCESS table cut down to in-frame rearrangements. Part of the clones is not present; checked against another copy, under half of the missing clones reflect an unresolved V gene, and the others are unexplained. V, J and clone size derive from that table, while D and trimming were established from the DNA sequence. Within this sample are about 210,000 clones, with around 89% of them counted one time only. The ten largest account for over 1.5% of the sample.

The collaborating institutions used their own protocols to collect whole blood in K2EDTA tubes. For TCRbeta analysis, collaborator samples were shipped as frozen whole blood, as isolated PBMCs, or as DNA extracted from either sample type. Taken from the germline V gene, the CDR1 and CDR2 loops are MNHEY and SVGEGT. V lost 0 bases and J lost 4 bases; the stretch between them is 11 bases long. The CDR3 starts with the cysteine, ends with the phenylalanine, and has 15 residues. The kept DNA is CDR3 alone, 45 bases in frame from the first base. This receptor was identified in a man between 65 and 85 years old with acute or convalescent COVID-19. Sequencing input: peripheral blood. Recombination linked TRBV6-2 or TRBV6-3 to TRBJ2-3; the D gene is perhaps TRBD2, on 6 matching bases. DNA sequence: TGTGCCAGCAGTTACTCTCCTAGCGCAGCAGATACGCAGTATTTT. Its translation is CASSYSPSAADTQYF.